Sequencing of this TCR beta chain was carried out in a study of identical twins. With 3 bases removed from V and 5 bases from J, the gap between germline ends came to 13 bases. The CDR3 contains 14 residues. Study-wide points: The study reached conclusions through statistical analysis that was cross-sectional, not following the same donors. Where out-of-frame alpha sequences were twin-shared, they showed excess low generation probability.

A template switching step contributed a universal primer site, while unique molecular identifiers were present in the cDNA. Via MiXCR, TCRdb re-called the 5' RACE reads, giving one row per CDR3 protein. This table holds 450,000 to 600,000 distinct CDR3 sequences, under 25% found once. Worth noting for this clonotype: The antigen is undetermined.

These sequences were also reported in another study, on yellow fever vaccine responses in identical twins.

Source material: CD4+ T cells sorted from blood. The receptor's source is a woman between 18 and 30 years old in good health. This chain links TRBV12-3 or TRBV12-4 with TRBJ1-1, with D possibly being TRBD1 (5 bases). In DNA, the CDR3 is TGTGCCAGCAGTTTTAGACAGACGGAGACTGAAGCTTTCTTT. Its protein product is CASSFRQTETEAFF.